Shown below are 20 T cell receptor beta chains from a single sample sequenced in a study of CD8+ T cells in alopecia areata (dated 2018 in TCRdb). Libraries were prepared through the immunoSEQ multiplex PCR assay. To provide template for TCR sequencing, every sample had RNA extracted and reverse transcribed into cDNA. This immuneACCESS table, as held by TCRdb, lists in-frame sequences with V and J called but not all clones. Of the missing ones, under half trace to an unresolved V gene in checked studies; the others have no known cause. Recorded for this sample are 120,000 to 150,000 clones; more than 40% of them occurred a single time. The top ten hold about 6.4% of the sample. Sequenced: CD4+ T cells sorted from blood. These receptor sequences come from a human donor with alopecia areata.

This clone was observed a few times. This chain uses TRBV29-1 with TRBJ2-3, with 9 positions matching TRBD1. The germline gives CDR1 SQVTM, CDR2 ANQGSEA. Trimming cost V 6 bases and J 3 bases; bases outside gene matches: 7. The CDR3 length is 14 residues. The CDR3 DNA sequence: TGCAGCGTGGACATAGGACAGGGGACAGATACGCAGTATTTT. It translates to CSVDIGQGTDTQYF.

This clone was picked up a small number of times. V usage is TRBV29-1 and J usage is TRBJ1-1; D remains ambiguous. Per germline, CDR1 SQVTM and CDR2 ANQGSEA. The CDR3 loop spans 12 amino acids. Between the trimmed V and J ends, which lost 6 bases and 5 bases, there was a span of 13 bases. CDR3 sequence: CSVKKGSTEAFF. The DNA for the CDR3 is TGCAGCGTGAAAAAAGGCTCGACTGAAGCTTTCTTT.

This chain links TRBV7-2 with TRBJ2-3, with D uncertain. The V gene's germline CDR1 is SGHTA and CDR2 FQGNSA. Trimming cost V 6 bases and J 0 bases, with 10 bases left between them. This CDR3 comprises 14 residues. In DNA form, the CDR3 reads TGTGCCAGCAGGTTAAGCGAGAGCACAGATACGCAGTATTTT. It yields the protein CASRLSESTDTQYF.

CDR3 sequence (DNA): TGTGCCAGCAGCGTAGCCGAGGTGACGATCTACGAGCAGTACTTC. This codes for CASSVAEVTIYEQYF. The V and J genes are TRBV9 and TRBJ2-7; D gene uncertain. The V and J ends lost 0 bases and 3 bases respectively, with 13 bases between them. In germline, CDR1 is SGDLS, CDR2 YYNGEE. The CDR3 runs to 15 residues.

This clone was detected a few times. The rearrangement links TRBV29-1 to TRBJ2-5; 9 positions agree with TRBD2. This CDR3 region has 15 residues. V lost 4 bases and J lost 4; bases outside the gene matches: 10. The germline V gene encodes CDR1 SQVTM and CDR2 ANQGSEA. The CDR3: CSVAPSGGRLETQYF. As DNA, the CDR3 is TGCAGCGTTGCCCCCAGCGGGGGGCGATTAGAGACCCAGTACTTC.

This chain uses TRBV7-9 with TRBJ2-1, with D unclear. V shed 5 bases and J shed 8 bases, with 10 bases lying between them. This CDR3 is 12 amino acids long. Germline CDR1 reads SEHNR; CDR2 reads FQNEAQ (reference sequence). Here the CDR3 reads CASSAGLDEQFF. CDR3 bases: TGTGCCAGCAGCGCCGGTCTTGATGAGCAGTTCTTC.

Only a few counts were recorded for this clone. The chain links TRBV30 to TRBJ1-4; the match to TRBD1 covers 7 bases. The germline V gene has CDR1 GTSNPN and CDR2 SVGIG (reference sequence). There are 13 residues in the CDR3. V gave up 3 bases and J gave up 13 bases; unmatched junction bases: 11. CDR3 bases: TGTGCCTGGAGCGCAGGGGGAGATGTTCGACTGTTTTTT. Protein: CAWSAGGDVRLFF.

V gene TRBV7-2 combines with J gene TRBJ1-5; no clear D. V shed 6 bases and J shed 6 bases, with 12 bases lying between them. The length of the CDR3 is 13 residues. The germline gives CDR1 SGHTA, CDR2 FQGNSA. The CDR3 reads CASSAAGLQPQHF. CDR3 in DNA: TGTGCCAGCAGTGCAGCGGGCCTTCAGCCCCAGCATTTT.

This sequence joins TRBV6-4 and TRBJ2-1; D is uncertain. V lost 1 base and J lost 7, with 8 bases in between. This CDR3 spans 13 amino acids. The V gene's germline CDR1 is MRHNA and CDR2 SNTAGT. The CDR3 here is CASSDLIGNEQFF. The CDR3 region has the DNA TGTGCCAGCAGTGACTTGATAGGGAATGAGCAGTTCTTC.

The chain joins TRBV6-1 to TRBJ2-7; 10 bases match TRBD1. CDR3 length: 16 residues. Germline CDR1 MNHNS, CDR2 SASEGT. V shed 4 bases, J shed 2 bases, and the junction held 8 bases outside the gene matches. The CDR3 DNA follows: TGTGCCAGCAGTGCGGCTTCCGGGACAGGGGCCTACGAGCAGTACTTC. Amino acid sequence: CASSAASGTGAYEQYF.

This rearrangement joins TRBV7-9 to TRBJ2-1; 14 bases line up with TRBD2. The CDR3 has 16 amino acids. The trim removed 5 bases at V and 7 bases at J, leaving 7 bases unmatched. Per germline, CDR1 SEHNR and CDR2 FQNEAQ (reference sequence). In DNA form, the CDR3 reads TGTGCCAGCAGCGGGCGACTAGCGGGAGGGGGGAATGAGCAGTTCTTC. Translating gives CASSGRLAGGGNEQFF.

This chain's CDR3 is CASSLVWMGYTF. CDR3 DNA: TGTGCCAGCAGCTTAGTCTGGATGGGCTACACCTTC. V usage is TRBV7-2 and J usage is TRBJ1-2; no firm D call. The V gene's germline CDR1 is SGHTA and CDR2 FQGNSA. CDR3 size: 12 residues. Trimming removed 1 base from V and 8 bases from J, with 8 bases in between. Drawing the rest from reference TRBV7-2 and TRBJ1-2, the complete variable domain is GAGVSQSPSNKVTEKGKDVELRCDPISGHTALYWYRQSLGQGLEFLIYFQGNSAPDKSGLPSDRFSAERTGGSVSTLTIQRTQQEDSAVYLCASSLVWMGYTFGSGTRLTVV.

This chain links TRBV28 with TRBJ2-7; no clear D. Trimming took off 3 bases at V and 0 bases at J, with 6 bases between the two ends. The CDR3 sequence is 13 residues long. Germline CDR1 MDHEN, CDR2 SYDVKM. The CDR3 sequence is CASSLPSSYEQYF. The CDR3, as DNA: TGTGCCAGCAGTTTGCCCTCCTCCTACGAGCAGTACTTC.

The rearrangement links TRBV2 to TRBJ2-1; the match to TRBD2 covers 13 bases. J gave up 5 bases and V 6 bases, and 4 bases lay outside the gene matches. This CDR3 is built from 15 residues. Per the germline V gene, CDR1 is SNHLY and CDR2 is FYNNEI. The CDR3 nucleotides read TGTGCCAGCAGGCAGACTAGCGGGAGGAACAATGAGCAGTTCTTC. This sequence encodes CASRQTSGRNNEQFF.

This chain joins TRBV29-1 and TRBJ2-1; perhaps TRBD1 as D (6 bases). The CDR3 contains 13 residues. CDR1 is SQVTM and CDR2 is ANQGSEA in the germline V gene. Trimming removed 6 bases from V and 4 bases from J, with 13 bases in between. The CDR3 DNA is TGCAGCGTGTCGGGACACTTTTACAATGAGCAGTTCTTC. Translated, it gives CSVSGHFYNEQFF.

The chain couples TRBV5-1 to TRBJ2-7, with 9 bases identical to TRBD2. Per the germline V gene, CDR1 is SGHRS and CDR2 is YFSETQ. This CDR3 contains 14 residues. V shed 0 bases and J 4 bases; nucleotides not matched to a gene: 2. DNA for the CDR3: TGCGCCAGCAGCTTGGGACTAGCGGATTACGAGCAGTACTTC. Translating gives CASSLGLADYEQYF.

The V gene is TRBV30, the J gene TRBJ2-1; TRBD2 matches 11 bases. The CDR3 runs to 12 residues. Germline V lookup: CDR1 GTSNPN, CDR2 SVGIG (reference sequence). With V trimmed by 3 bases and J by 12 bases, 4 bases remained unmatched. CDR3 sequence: CAWRTSGIVQFF. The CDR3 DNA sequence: TGTGCCTGGAGGACTAGCGGGATAGTGCAGTTCTTC. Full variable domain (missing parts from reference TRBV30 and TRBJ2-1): SQTIHQWPATLVQPVGSPLSLECTVEGTSNPNLYWYRQAAGRGLQLLFYSVGIGQISSEVPQNLSASRPQDRQFILSSKKLLLSDSGFYLCAWRTSGIVQFFGPGTRLTVL.

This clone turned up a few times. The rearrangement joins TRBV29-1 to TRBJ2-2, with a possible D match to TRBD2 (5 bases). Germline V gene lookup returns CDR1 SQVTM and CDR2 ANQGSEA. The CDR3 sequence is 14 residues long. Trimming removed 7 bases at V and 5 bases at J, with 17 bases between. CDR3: CSGETTRGTGELFF. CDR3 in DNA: TGCAGCGGGGAAACGACCAGAGGGACCGGGGAGCTGTTTTTT.

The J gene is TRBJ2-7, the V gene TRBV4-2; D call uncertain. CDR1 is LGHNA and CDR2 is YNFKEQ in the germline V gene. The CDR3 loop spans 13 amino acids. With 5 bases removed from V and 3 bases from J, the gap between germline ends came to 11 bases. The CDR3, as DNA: TGTGCCAGCAGCTTGGCCGGTAGCTACGAGCAGTACTTC. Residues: CASSLAGSYEQYF.

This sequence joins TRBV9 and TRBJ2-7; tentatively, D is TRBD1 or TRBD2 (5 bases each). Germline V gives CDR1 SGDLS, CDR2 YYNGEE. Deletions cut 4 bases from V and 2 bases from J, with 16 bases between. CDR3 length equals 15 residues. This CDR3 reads CASSPTGTETYEQYF. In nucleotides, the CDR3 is TGTGCCAGCAGCCCGACCGGGACCGAAACCTACGAGCAGTACTTC.